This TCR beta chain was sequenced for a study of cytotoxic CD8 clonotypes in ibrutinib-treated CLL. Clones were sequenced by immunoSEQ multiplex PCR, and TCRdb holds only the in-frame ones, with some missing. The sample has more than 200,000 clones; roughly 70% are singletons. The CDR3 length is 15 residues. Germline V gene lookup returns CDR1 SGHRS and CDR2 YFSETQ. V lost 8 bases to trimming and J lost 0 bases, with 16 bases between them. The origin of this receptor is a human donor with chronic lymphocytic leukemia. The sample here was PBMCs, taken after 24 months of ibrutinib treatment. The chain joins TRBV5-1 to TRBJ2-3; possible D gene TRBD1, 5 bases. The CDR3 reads CASKGPLTSTDTQYF. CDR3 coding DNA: TGCGCCAGTAAGGGGCCTTTAACTAGCACAGATACGCAGTATTTT.